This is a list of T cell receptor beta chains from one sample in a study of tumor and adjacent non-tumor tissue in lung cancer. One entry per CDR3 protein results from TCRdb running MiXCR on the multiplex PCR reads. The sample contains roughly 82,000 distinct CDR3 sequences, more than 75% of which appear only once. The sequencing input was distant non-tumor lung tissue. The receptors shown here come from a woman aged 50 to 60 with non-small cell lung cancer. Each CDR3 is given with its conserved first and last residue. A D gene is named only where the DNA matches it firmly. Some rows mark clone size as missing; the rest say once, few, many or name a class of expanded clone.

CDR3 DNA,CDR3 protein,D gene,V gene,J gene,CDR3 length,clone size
TGTGCCAGCAGTTACTCGTGCGGAGCGGTGGGGGGCACGGATACGCAGTATTTT,CASSYSCGAVGGTDTQYF,.,TRBV6-5,TRBJ2-3,18,.
TGTGCCAGTAGTGCCCAGGGACACATATATACGCAGTATTTT,CASSAQGHIYTQYF,.,TRBV6-6,TRBJ2-3,14,.
TGTGCCAGTAGTACCCCGTTGGGGGGAAGGTATAGATACAATGAGCAGTTCTTC,CASSTPLGGRYRYNEQFF,.,TRBV28,TRBJ2-1,18,.
TGTGCCAGCAGCCAACCGGGACTAGCGGGACACGTAGATATGCAGTATTTT,CASSQPGLAGHVDMQYF,TRBD2,TRBV4-2,TRBJ2-3,17,.
TGCGCCAGCAGCCACCACACAGGGGGCACTGAAGCTTCCTTT,CASSHHTGGTEASF,TRBD1,TRBV4-1,TRBJ1-1,14,.
TGTGCCAGCAGCGGGAACACCGGGGAGCTGTTTTTT,CASSGNTGELFF,.,TRBV5-4,TRBJ2-2,12,many
TGTGGCAGCAGTTCGCTGGGACAGCTGACCTATGGCTACACCTTC,CGSSSLGQLTYGYTF,TRBD1,TRBV28,TRBJ1-2,15,.
TGTGCCAGCAGCCTGGAGGTGGCTCTACAATCCCTGGACGAGCAGTACTTC,CASSLEVALQSLDEQYF,.,TRBV5-5,TRBJ2-7,17,.
TGTGCCAGCAGCCACTACTACAGGGACAATCAACCCCAGCATTTT,CASSHYYRDNQPQHF,.,TRBV11-2,TRBJ1-5,15,.
TGTGCCAGCGATGTGGACGCGTCATATGAGCAGTACTTC,CASDVDASYEQYF,.,TRBV6-1,TRBJ2-7,13,.
TGTGCCAGCAGTCAAACAGGGAATCATGGCTACACCTTC,CASSQTGNHGYTF,.,TRBV6-1,TRBJ1-2,13,.
TGTGTCAGCAGCATAAGGGCAGCTACCAGCAATGAGCAGTTCTTC,CVSSIRAATSNEQFF,.,TRBV7-2,TRBJ2-1,15,once
TGTGCCAGCATTAGAAGACCGGGACAGAACTACGAGCAGTACTTC,CASIRRPGQNYEQYF,TRBD1,TRBV12-3/TRBV12-4,TRBJ2-7,15,.
TGTGCCAGCAGCACCGGACAGCCTAACTATGGCTACACCTTC,CASSTGQPNYGYTF,.,TRBV5-6,TRBJ1-2,14,many
TGTGCCAGCAGGGACTCAGGGTTGGCCGGGGAGCTATTTTTT,CASRDSGLAGELFF,.,TRBV6-5,TRBJ2-2,14,.
TGTGCCGGCAGCAGGGGTACAGACTCTACCTACGAGCAGTACTTT,CAGSRGTDSTYEQYF,.,TRBV6-1,TRBJ2-7,15,.
TGCAGTGCTAGGTTGCTAGACTCCTACGAGCAGTACTTC,CSARLLDSYEQYF,.,TRBV20-1,TRBJ2-7,13,many
TGTGTCAGCAGTTTAAGGCCGGGGGAGACCCAGTACTTC,CVSSLRPGETQYF,.,TRBV12-3/TRBV12-4,TRBJ2-5,13,.
TGTGCCAGCAGCTTAGCCGTCGCGGGAGGGGCAGATACGCAGTATTTT,CASSLAVAGGADTQYF,TRBD2,TRBV7-8,TRBJ2-3,16,many
TGTCCCTGGAGCCTAGAGGGGACGTGGCGGCCCCAGCATTTT,CPWSLEGTWRPQHF,.,TRBV30,TRBJ1-5,14,.
TGTGCCAGCAGTTACTCGACAGGGGACACCGTGAAGCTGTTTTTT,CASSYSTGDTVKLFF,TRBD1,TRBV6-5,TRBJ2-2,15,.
TGTGCCAACAGCGCCGGACTAGCGGGAAACATTCAGTACTTC,CANSAGLAGNIQYF,TRBD2,TRBV11-2,TRBJ2-4,14,.
TGTACTTCGGGACTGGCGGGAGTCGAGACCCAGTACTTC,CTSGLAGVETQYF,TRBD2,TRBV28,TRBJ2-5,13,.
TGTGCCAGCAGTTCCCGACTTACAGGAAACACTGAAGCTTTCTTT,CASSSRLTGNTEAFF,.,TRBV28,TRBJ1-1,15,many
TGTGCCAGCAGCCCCATCCTGGGGAATGAGCAGTTCTTC,CASSPILGNEQFF,.,TRBV6-5,TRBJ2-1,13,many
TGCGCCAGCAATAGCGGGGGGAGCTACAATGAGCAGTTATTC,CASNSGGSYNEQLF,TRBD2,TRBV5-4,TRBJ2-1,14,.
TGTGCAAGCAGTGAAGTGGGAGGGGGTGTTAGGGCCAACCTCCTGACTTTC,CASSEVGGGVRANLLTF,.,TRBV6-1,TRBJ2-6,17,.
TGTGCCGTCTACGGGACAGGACTCGAAGCTTTCTTT,CAVYGTGLEAFF,TRBD1,TRBV6-2/TRBV6-3,TRBJ1-1,12,many
TGTGCCAGTCGACTGTCCTCCTACAATGAGCAGTTCTTC,CASRLSSYNEQFF,.,TRBV6-1,TRBJ2-1,13,.
TGCAGTGCTATAACCGGGCCCGGGGACACTGAAGCTTTCTTT,CSAITGPGDTEAFF,.,TRBV20-1,TRBJ1-1,14,.
TGTGCCAGCACTTGGGAGTTCACCGGGGAGCTGTTTTTT,CASTWEFTGELFF,.,TRBV11-2,TRBJ2-2,13,many
TGTGCCAGCAACTTAGGACCCCCAGGGGACCTTACGCTGTATTTT,CASNLGPPGDLTLYF,.,TRBV11-2,TRBJ2-3,15,once
TGTGCCAGCAGCTTAGACCGGACGGGAGGGTCGGAAGAGACCCAGTACTTC,CASSLDRTGGSEETQYF,TRBD2,TRBV7-8,TRBJ2-5,17,many
TGTGCCAGCACTAAGGCCGGGACACCACCCTACGAGCAATACTTC,CASTKAGTPPYEQYF,.,TRBV6-5,TRBJ2-7,15,.
TGTGCCAGCTACCGGGACCTCCTTACCCCTTCCGGGGAGCTGTTTTTT,CASYRDLLTPSGELFF,.,TRBV28,TRBJ2-2,16,many
TGTGCCAGCAGCCCGGTGGGTTACCCGCTCCCAGATATTCAGTATTTT,CASSPVGYPLPDIQYF,.,TRBV11-2,TRBJ2-3,16,.
TGTGCCAGCAGCCAGAAGAGGAGTAGAAATACCATATATTTT,CASSQKRSRNTIYF,.,TRBV11-2,TRBJ1-3,14,.
TGCAATGCCAAGAAGTGGGAGGGAGGTGAGCAGTTCTTC,CNAKKWEGGEQFF,TRBD2,TRBV29-1,TRBJ2-1,13,.
TGCGCCAGCAGCTTAGGGACTCTCCATAGTAATCAGCCCCAGCATTTT,CASSLGTLHSNQPQHF,.,TRBV5-1,TRBJ1-5,16,.
TGTACCGGCAGGCTTGTAGATACGCAGTATTTT,CTGRLVDTQYF,.,TRBV6-5,TRBJ2-3,11,.
TGTGCCACCAGCAGAGAAGGACCAGGAAAGGCATACAATGAGCAGTTCTTC,CATSREGPGKAYNEQFF,.,TRBV15,TRBJ2-1,17,.
TGTGCCAGCAGTCCCCACCGGGGGGCACTGTTTTTT,CASSPHRGALFF,.,TRBV27,TRBJ1-4,12,.
TGTGCCAGTAGACCCGGGGACAAGGGAAAAAAACTGTTTTTT,CASRPGDKGKKLFF,.,TRBV6-5,TRBJ1-4,14,.
TGTGTCAGCAGCCAAGAGACAGGCAACAGGGATGCGCAGTATTTT,CVSSQETGNRDAQYF,.,TRBV4-2,TRBJ2-3,15,.
TGTGCCAGCAGGGGACAGGGGGTTTCACCCCTCCACTTT,CASRGQGVSPLHF,TRBD1,TRBV28,TRBJ1-6,13,many
TGTGCCAGCAACTTAGAATGGGCGGCCGAGCAGTTCTTC,CASNLEWAAEQFF,.,TRBV11-2,TRBJ2-1,13,.
TGCGCCAGCTGGGGGACAGGGGTGGGTCACAATGAGAAGTTCTTC,CASWGTGVGHNEKFF,TRBD1,TRBV10-2,TRBJ2-1,15,.
TGTGCCAGCAGTTTGTACGCAAATAGGGGCACTGAAGCTTTCTTT,CASSLYANRGTEAFF,.,TRBV6-5,TRBJ1-1,15,.